This T cell receptor beta chain stems from a study of cytomegalovirus exposure and HLA in healthy donors. After removal of 5 bases from V and 5 bases from J, the junction contained 10 bases not matched to a gene. Germline V lookup: CDR1 MNHEY, CDR2 SMNVEV (reference sequence). The CDR3 is 16 residues long. The protocol was immunoSEQ multiplex PCR, while the TCRdb copy is restricted to in-frame clones and leaves out a portion. The profile covers 150,000 to 200,000 clones, with 85% to 90% appearing a single time and about 5.8% taken by the ten largest. The sequencing sample was made of PBMCs. The V and J genes are TRBV27 and TRBJ2-3; 10 nucleotides align to TRBD2. The receptor comes from a woman in her twenties or thirties in good health and CMV-seronegative. The CDR3 region has the DNA TGTGCCAGCAGTCCGCTAGCGGGAGCACCAGGAGATACGCAGTATTTT. It yields the protein CASSPLAGAPGDTQYF.